A single sample gave rise to the 24 T cell receptor beta chains below, sequenced in a study of shared clonotypes between healthy human individuals. TCRdb's copy holds only in-frame clones and misses some; the assay was immunoSEQ multiplex PCR. The sample records roughly 480,000 clones, roughly 85% being singletons. The sequencing sample was made of PBMCs. These receptors were taken from a woman aged 40 to 50 in good health. Some clones in this sample may be carry-over from other donors' samples.

The V and J genes are TRBV5-4 and TRBJ2-2, with 8 positions matching TRBD2. The CDR3 is made up of 14 amino acids. In germline, CDR1 is SGHNT, CDR2 YYREEE (reference sequence). With 6 bases clipped from V and 7 bases from J, the junction kept 8 bases outside the gene matches. The DNA for the CDR3 is TGTGCCAGCACCCCGGGACTAGTTGGCGGGGAGCTGTTTTTT. It is translated as CASTPGLVGGELFF.

The chain joins TRBV6-6 to TRBJ2-7, with D hard to call. The CDR3 spans 14 residues. The germline V gene has CDR1 MNHNY and CDR2 SVGAGI (reference sequence). V shed 4 bases and J shed 6 bases, with 16 bases lying between them. Here the CDR3 DNA reads TGTGCCAGCAGTTGGGTAGGCCTAGAAGGCGAGCAGTACTTC. This gives the protein CASSWVGLEGEQYF.

The rearrangement links TRBV27 to TRBJ2-7, with D hard to call. This CDR3 contains 14 residues. The V gene lost 2 bases and the J gene lost 4 bases, with 12 bases spanning the gap. Germline CDR1 MNHEY, CDR2 SMNVEV (reference sequence). CDR3 amino acids: CASSLRVGQYEQYF. The CDR3 nucleotides are TGTGCCAGCAGTTTAAGGGTAGGGCAATACGAGCAGTACTTC.

V usage is TRBV5-1 and J usage is TRBJ2-1; TRBD2 matches at 15 bases. The CDR3 runs 17 residues. V lost 3 bases to trimming and J lost 4 bases; unmatched junction nucleotides: 5. CDR1 and CDR2 (germline): SGHRS, YFSETQ. In nucleotides, the CDR3 is TGCGCCAGCAGCTCCTATGGACTAGCGGGAGGGTACAATGAGCAGTTCTTC. Amino acids: CASSSYGLAGGYNEQFF. The entire variable domain, with the rest obtained from reference TRBV5-1 and TRBJ2-1, is as follows: KAGVTQTPRYLIKTRGQQVTLSCSPISGHRSVSWYQQTPGQGLQFLFEYFSETQRNKGNFPGRFSGRQFSNSRSEMNVSTLELGDSALYLCASSSYGLAGGYNEQFFGPGTRLTVL.

This clone was found once. CDR3 sequence: CASSVSLAGSSGANVLTF. As DNA, the CDR3 is TGTGCCAGCAGCGTATCACTAGCGGGAAGCTCTGGGGCCAACGTCCTGACTTTC. The chain employs TRBV6-4 and TRBJ2-6; 10 bases are a match to TRBD2. The CDR3 loop spans 18 amino acids. J lost 0 bases, V lost 6 bases, and 8 bases had no gene match. The germline V gene encodes CDR1 MRHNA and CDR2 SNTAGT.

With respect to this clone: Its ends do not fully match the called genes, so a read error is possible. The chain links TRBV7-7 to TRBJ2-2; D may be TRBD1 (5 bases). This CDR3 region has 15 residues. Germline CDR1 and CDR2: SSHAT and FNYEAQ (reference sequence). The CDR3 DNA reads TGTGCTAGCAGCTTAACGACAGCTAACACCGGGGAGCTGTTTTTT. Its translation: CASSLTTANTGELFF.

This clone turned up a few times. The J gene is TRBJ1-1, the V gene TRBV2, with a tentative D call TRBD1 (6 bases). V was shortened by 4 bases and J by 5 bases, with 14 bases between the two germline ends. CDR3 length: 14 amino acids. The germline CDR1 and CDR2 sequences are SNHLY and FYNNEI. CDR3 region: CASSVRGLGTEAFF. CDR3 DNA: TGTGCCAGCAGTGTTAGGGGGTTGGGAACTGAAGCTTTCTTT.

J is TRBJ2-7 and V is TRBV25-1; no definite D call. The V and J ends lost 3 bases and 6 bases respectively, with 15 bases between them. The CDR3 spans 14 residues. Germline assignment: CDR1 MGHDK and CDR2 SYGVNS. The CDR3 DNA reads TGTGCCAGCAGTGACAATTGGGGAAATGGCGAGCAGTACTTC. Translation gives CASSDNWGNGEQYF.

V is TRBV4-1 and J is TRBJ1-5; maybe TRBD1 (5 bases). Trimming shortened V by 0 bases and J by 0 bases, and 12 bases separated the two germline ends. The CDR3 length is 17 residues. Germline lookup yields CDR1 MGHRA and CDR2 YSYEKL. CDR3 DNA sequence: TGCGCCAGCAGCCAAGATTTCCCCAGGGCTAGCAATCAGCCCCAGCATTTT. This gives the protein CASSQDFPRASNQPQHF.

This clone was recorded once. The J gene is TRBJ2-1, the V gene TRBV27, with 7 nucleotides matching TRBD2. Germline CDR1 is MNHEY and CDR2 is SMNVEV (reference sequence). Germline trimming cut 4 bases from V and 3 bases from J; bases unmatched to any gene: 3. The CDR3 contains 14 residues. The CDR3 sequence is CASSSGTNYNEQFF. The CDR3 DNA reads TGTGCCAGCAGTTCCGGGACTAACTACAATGAGCAGTTCTTC.

This chain links TRBV5-1 with TRBJ2-5; D may be TRBD1 or TRBD2 (6 bases each). CDR1 and CDR2 (germline): SGHRS, YFSETQ. Trimming took off 4 bases at V and 1 base at J, with 17 bases between the two ends. The CDR3 spans 16 residues. The CDR3 nucleotides are TGCGCCAGCAGCCAGTATCGGGGGACAACCCAAGAGACCCAGTACTTC. It codes for CASSQYRGTTQETQYF.

The chain has TRBV6-1 and TRBJ2-5; D is possibly TRBD1 or TRBD2 (5 bases each). The DNA matches TRBJ2-7 better at its end, which makes the J call doubtful. Germline V CDR1 and CDR2: MNHNS, SASEGT. The CDR3 is made up of 13 amino acids. CDR3 DNA: TGTGCCAGCAGTTGGGGACGGGTATACGAGCAGTACTTC. This translates into CASSWGRVYEQYF.

The CDR3: CASSEYGGTGQETQYF. Written as DNA, the CDR3 is TGTGCCAGCAGTGAATATGGAGGGACAGGTCAAGAGACCCAGTACTTC. The chain employs TRBV25-1 and TRBJ2-5, with 8 bases aligning to TRBD1. V shed 0 bases, J shed 2 bases, and the junction held 5 bases outside the gene matches. The CDR3 has 16 amino acids. CDR1 is MGHDK and CDR2 is SYGVNS in the germline V gene.

The rearrangement joins TRBV2 to TRBJ1-2; 7 bases agree with TRBD1. Trimming at V came to 5 bases and at J to 3 bases, leaving 6 bases not matched to a gene. Germline V CDR1 and CDR2: SNHLY, FYNNEI. The CDR3 loop spans 14 amino acids. CDR3 in amino acids: CASSFRTGDYGYTF. The CDR3 DNA reads TGTGCCAGCAGTTTTCGGACAGGAGACTATGGCTACACCTTC.

This sequence joins TRBV4-2 and TRBJ2-3; TRBD2 might be the D (6 bases). Trimming pared 0 bases from V and 0 bases from J, leaving 10 bases between. Germline CDR1 LGHNA, CDR2 YNFKEQ. The CDR3 runs 16 residues. The CDR3 spells CASSQDRLVSTDTQYF. The CDR3 region has the DNA TGTGCCAGCAGCCAAGATAGACTAGTTAGCACAGATACGCAGTATTTT.

The chain combines TRBV2 with TRBJ2-3, with D possibly matching TRBD1 (6 bases). Trimming cost V 6 bases and J 4 bases, with 8 bases left between them. CDR1 SNHLY and CDR2 FYNNEI come from the germline V gene. This CDR3 comprises 12 residues. The CDR3 is CASRAGADTQYF. The CDR3 region has the DNA TGTGCCAGCAGGGCAGGGGCAGATACGCAGTATTTT.

The chain employs TRBV6-1 and TRBJ1-3, with no clear D. The germline CDR1 and CDR2 sequences are MNHNS and SASEGT. CDR3 size: 14 residues. The V end lost 7 bases, the J end lost 0 bases, and 10 bases lay between the germline ends. CDR3 sequence: CASMNSFSGNTIYF. The CDR3 nucleotides read TGTGCCAGCATGAACAGTTTCTCTGGAAACACCATATATTTT.

The chain recombines TRBV7-2 with TRBJ2-2, with TRBD2 matching 11 bases. The J segment lost 5 bases and the V segment lost 5 bases, leaving 7 bases of the junction unmatched. Germline CDR1 and CDR2: SGHTA and FQGNSA. This CDR3 comprises 16 residues. CDR3 sequence reads: CASSITSGSRTGELFF. The CDR3 DNA sequence: TGTGCCAGCAGCATAACTAGCGGGAGTCGGACCGGGGAGCTGTTTTTT.

The chain uses TRBV5-4 and TRBJ2-3; 16 bases align to TRBD2. The CDR3 sequence is 16 residues long. Germline-derived CDR1 and CDR2 are SGHNT and YYREEE (reference sequence). V shed 3 bases and J 8 bases; nucleotides not matched to a gene: 6. The CDR3 sequence: CASSWGLAGGTGTQYF. CDR3 nucleotides: TGTGCCAGCAGCTGGGGACTAGCGGGAGGGACGGGTACGCAGTATTTT. Full variable domain (missing parts from reference TRBV5-4 and TRBJ2-3): ETGVTQSPTHLIKTRGQQVTLRCSSQSGHNTVSWYQQALGQGPQFIFQYYREEENGRGNFPPRFSGLQFPNYSSELNVNALELDDSALYLCASSWGLAGGTGTQYFGPGTRLTVL.

The J gene is TRBJ1-2, the V gene TRBV30, with 7 bases fitting TRBD1. Germline lookup yields CDR1 GTSNPN and CDR2 SVGIG (reference sequence). V lost 4 bases, J lost 3 bases, and 8 bases stayed unmatched. The CDR3 is 14 amino acids. CDR3 loop: CAWTGDSLYYGYTF. As DNA, the CDR3 is TGTGCCTGGACCGGGGACAGTCTCTACTATGGCTACACCTTC.

This clone has a handful of counts. The chain recombines TRBV2 with TRBJ2-7, with TRBD2 identical over 13 bases. The CDR3 runs 14 residues. V trimming: 5 bases; J trimming: 5 bases; junction bases outside the gene matches: 3. Germline-derived CDR1 and CDR2 are SNHLY and FYNNEI. The CDR3 DNA reads TGTGCCAGCAGTAAACTAGCGGGAGGGGACGAGCAGTACTTC. Translating it yields CASSKLAGGDEQYF.

The chain employs TRBV30 and TRBJ2-5; D is uncertain. The V end lost 5 bases, the J end lost 13 bases, and 17 bases lay between the germline ends. Per germline, CDR1 GTSNPN and CDR2 SVGIG (reference sequence). This CDR3 has 11 amino acids. CDR3 sequence (DNA): TGTGCCTGGGGTATCTCGGACGGGCGGTACTTC. It specifies CAWGISDGRYF.

The rearrangement links TRBV18 to TRBJ2-2; D might be TRBD1 (5 bases). The CDR3 is made up of 12 amino acids. Trimming removed 3 bases from V and 8 bases from J, with 7 bases in between. The germline V gene encodes CDR1 KGHSH and CDR2 LQKENI. In DNA form, the CDR3 reads TGTGCCAGCTCACCGAGACAGGGGGAGCTGTTTTTT. Amino acid sequence: CASSPRQGELFF.

The rearrangement links TRBV9 to TRBJ2-1; D is possibly TRBD2 (5 bases). V shed 1 base and J shed 3 bases, with 11 bases lying between them. Germline CDR1 and CDR2: SGDLS and YYNGEE. The CDR3 runs to 15 residues. The CDR3 protein is CASSVYGLGYNEQFF. Written as DNA, the CDR3 is TGTGCCAGCAGCGTATACGGACTGGGCTACAATGAGCAGTTCTTC.